This TCR beta chain was recovered during a study of neurological immune-mediated disorders. This clonotype occurred many times. The antigen remains unidentified. Each TCR transcript was tagged with a 10-nucleotide random UMI during 5'RACE. Over 160 million TCR-beta sequences from 15-18 subjects were obtained in each sequencing run. TCRdb independently ran MiXCR on the 5' RACE reads; one entry per CDR3 protein. Here the sample spans 15,000 to 20,000 distinct CDR3 sequences, roughly 14% being singletons. V shed 2 bases and J shed 6 bases, with 11 bases lying between them. There are 14 residues in the CDR3. Germline V gene data show CDR1 as SGHDN and CDR2 as FVKESK. Study-wide findings and caveats: No CDR3 amino acid sequences were shared by expanded clones across subjects, suggesting private repertoires in all groups.

This receptor was identified in a man aged 55 to 69 with HTLV-1-associated myelopathy (HAM/TSP). Sequenced input: PBMCs. The rearrangement uses TRBV14 and TRBJ2-1; D not certain. In DNA form, the CDR3 reads TGTGCCAGCAGCCAATTATATGTCAGCAATGAGCAGTTCTTC. This codes for CASSQLYVSNEQFF.